The T cell receptor (beta chain) described here comes from a study of kidney transplant recipient with SARS-CoV-2 infection. Concerning this clonotype: This may come from a read error, since a much larger clone is one base off. The conserved closing phenylalanine or tryptophan is absent in this CDR3, likely reflecting a read error.

TCRdb reprocessed the reads via MiXCR and lists one record per CDR3 protein. Of some 220,000 distinct CDR3 sequences in the sample, less than 35% were seen once. From germline, CDR1 is SGHKS and CDR2 YYEKEE (reference sequence). The CDR3 sequence is 14 residues long. Trimming removed 5 bases from V and 4 bases from J, with 15 bases in between. This TCR derives from a male patient between 25 and 39 years old who had COVID-19 and was a kidney transplant recipient. Some T cells may have originated in the graft donor. This sequence joins TRBV5-5 and TRBJ1-1, with D possibly being TRBD1 (5 bases). The specimen comprised a blood sample, sampled at baseline and on day 111 from a kidney transplant recipient. CDR3 amino acids: CASRRDQGATEAFL. The CDR3 DNA sequence: TGTGCCAGCAGACGGGACCAAGGGGCCACTGAAGCTTTCCTT.